This TCR beta chain originates from a study of blood T cell repertoires in COVID-19. Study in general: The United States, Italy and Spain provided the acute and convalescent COVID-19 samples. Sample material is recorded as cDNA or gDNA derived from T cells, B-cell-depleted T cells, or PBMCs.

V was pared by 4 bases and J by 7 bases, with 6 bases of the junction left unmatched. This CDR3 is built from 15 residues. Germline V gene lookup returns CDR1 SNHLY and CDR2 FYNNEI. The authors' processing: Reference gene primers were amplified, and this amplification served to estimate nucleated cell counts. Repertoires were generated with immunoSEQ multiplex PCR, while TCRdb's copy carries only in-frame clones and drops some. The DNA gave D and trimming, while V, J and clone size come from that table. The sample lists 350,000 to 450,000 clones, roughly four fifths occurring once. This study enrolled people aged roughly 18 to 100 from 24 US geographic areas.

Sequenced input: PBMCs or T cells enriched from blood (not recorded which). This TCR was sampled from a woman in her 50s who had recovered from COVID-19. This sequence joins TRBV2 and TRBJ2-2; 10 bases line up with TRBD2. The CDR3 loop is CASSVELAGDGELFF. The CDR3 region has the DNA TGTGCCAGCAGTGTAGAGCTAGCGGGAGACGGGGAGCTGTTTTTT.